The 2 T cell receptor beta chains in this list originate from one sample, sequenced in a study of blood T cell repertoires in COVID-19. Sequencing was performed with immunoSEQ multiplex PCR; in TCRdb, only in-frame clones are kept and a portion is missing. The data hold under 250,000 clones, with around 83% observed a single time. Sequencing was performed on peripheral blood. All receptors come from a man aged 50 or older with active or convalescent COVID-19.

The chain combines TRBV4-1 with TRBJ2-2; a weak D match, TRBD2 (6 bases). Germline CDR1 MGHRA, CDR2 YSYEKL. The CDR3 contains 17 residues. Trimming stripped 0 bases from V and 4 bases from J, with 15 bases between. The CDR3 spells CASSQDKEGIGTGELFF. CDR3 DNA sequence: TGCGCCAGCAGCCAAGATAAGGAGGGTATCGGCACCGGGGAGCTGTTTTTT.

This sequence joins TRBV30 and TRBJ1-5, with 7 bases aligning to TRBD1. Germline V gene sequence: CDR1 GTSNPN, CDR2 SVGIG (reference sequence). The CDR3 has 15 residues. V lost 4 bases and J lost 5; bases outside the gene matches: 11. The CDR3 region has the DNA TGTGCCTGGAAAGAGGAGGGGGCGGCGGATCAGCCCCAGCATTTT. It codes for CAWKEEGAADQPQHF.